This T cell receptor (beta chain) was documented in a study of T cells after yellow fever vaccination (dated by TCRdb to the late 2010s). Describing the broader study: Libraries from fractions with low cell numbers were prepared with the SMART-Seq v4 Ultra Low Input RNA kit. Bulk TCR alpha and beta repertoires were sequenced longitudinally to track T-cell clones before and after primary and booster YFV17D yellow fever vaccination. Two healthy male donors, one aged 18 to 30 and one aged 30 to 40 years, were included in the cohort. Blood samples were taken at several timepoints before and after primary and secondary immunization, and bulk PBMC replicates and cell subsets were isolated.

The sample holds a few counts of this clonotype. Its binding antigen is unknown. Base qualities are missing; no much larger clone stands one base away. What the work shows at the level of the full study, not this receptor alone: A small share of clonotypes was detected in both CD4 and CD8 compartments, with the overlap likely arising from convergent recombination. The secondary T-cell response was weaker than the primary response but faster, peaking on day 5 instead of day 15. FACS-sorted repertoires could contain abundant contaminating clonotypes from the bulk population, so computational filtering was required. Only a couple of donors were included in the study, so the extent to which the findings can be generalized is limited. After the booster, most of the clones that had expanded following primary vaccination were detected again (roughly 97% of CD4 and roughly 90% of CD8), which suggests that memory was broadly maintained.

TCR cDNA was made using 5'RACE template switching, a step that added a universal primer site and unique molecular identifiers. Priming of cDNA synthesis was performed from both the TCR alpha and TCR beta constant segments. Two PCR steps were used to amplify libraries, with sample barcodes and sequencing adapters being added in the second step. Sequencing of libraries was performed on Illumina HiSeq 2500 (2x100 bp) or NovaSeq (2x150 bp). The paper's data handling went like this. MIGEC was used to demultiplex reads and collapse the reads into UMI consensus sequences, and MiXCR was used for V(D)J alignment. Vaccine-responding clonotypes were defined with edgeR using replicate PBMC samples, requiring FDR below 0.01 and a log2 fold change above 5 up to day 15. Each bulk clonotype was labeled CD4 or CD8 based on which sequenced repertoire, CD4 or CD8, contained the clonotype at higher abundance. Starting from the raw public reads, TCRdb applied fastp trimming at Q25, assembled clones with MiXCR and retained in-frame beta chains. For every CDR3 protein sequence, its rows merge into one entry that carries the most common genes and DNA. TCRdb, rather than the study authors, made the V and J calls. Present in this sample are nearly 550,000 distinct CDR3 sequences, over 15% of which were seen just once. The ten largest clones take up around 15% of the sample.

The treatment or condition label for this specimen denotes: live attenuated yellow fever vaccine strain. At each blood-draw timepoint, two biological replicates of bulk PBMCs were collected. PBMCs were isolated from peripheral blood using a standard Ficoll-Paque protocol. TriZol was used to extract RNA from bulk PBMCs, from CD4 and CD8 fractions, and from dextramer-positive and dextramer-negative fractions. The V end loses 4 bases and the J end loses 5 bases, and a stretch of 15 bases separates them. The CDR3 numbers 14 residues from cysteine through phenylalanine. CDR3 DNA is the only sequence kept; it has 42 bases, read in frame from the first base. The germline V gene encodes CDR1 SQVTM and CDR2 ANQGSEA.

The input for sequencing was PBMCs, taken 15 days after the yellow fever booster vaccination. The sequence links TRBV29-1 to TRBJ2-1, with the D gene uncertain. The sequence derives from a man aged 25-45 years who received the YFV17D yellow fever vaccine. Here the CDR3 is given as CSVGEPRRNNEQFF. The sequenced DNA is TGCAGCGTTGGTGAGCCTCGGCGTAACAATGAGCAGTTCTTC.